Listed below are T cell receptor beta chains from one sample, sequenced in a study of control samples from healthy donors and cancer patients. Method: immunoSEQ multiplex PCR; TCRdb's copy keeps in-frame clones and lacks some. The sample has 180,000 or so clones, 91% seen once. Sequenced material: blood. These receptors all come from a woman aged 25 to 39 in good health. CDR3s include the opening cysteine and the closing phenylalanine or tryptophan. A D gene is named only where the DNA matches it firmly.

J	D	V	CDR3
TRBJ2-5	.	TRBV7-9	CASSLAGADQETQYF
TRBJ2-7	TRBD2	TRBV4-2	CASSQDRTSVSYEQYF
TRBJ2-3	TRBD2	TRBV3-1/TRBV3-2	CASSRGLAGAPDTQYF
TRBJ1-2	.	TRBV19	CASSMINYGYTF
TRBJ2-7	.	TRBV6-2/TRBV6-3	CASSYGGPPYEQYF
TRBJ1-5	.	TRBV7-6	CASSRDSNQPQHF
TRBJ1-6	.	TRBV13	CASSLAYTGGGNSPLHF
TRBJ2-5	.	TRBV7-7	CASSASGPQETQYF
TRBJ1-3	.	TRBV18	CASSPPVGASGNTIYF
TRBJ2-2	.	TRBV5-1	CASSFEGPNTGELFF